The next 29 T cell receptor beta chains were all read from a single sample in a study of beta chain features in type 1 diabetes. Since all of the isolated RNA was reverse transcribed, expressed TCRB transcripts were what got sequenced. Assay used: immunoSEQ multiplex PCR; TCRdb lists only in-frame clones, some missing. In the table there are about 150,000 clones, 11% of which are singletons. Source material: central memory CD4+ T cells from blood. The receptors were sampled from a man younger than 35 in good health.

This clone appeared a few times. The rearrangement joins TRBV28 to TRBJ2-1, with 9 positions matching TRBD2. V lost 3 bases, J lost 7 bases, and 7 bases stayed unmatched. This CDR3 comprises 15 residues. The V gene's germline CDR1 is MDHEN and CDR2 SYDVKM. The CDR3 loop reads CASSFGASGVNEQFF. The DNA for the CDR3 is TGTGCCAGCAGTTTTGGGGCTAGCGGGGTTAATGAGCAGTTCTTC. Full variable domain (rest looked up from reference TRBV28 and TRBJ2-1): DVKVTQSSRYLVKRTGEKVFLECVQDMDHENMFWYRQDPGLGLRLIYFSYDVKMKEKGDIPEGYSVSREKKERFSLILESASTNQTSMYLCASSFGASGVNEQFFGPGTRLTVL.

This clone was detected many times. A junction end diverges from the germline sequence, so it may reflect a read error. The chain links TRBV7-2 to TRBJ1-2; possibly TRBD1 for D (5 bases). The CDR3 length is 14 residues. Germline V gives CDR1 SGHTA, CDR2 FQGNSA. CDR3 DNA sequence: TGTGCCAGCAGATTAGGGGCAGGACTCTATGGCTACACCTTC. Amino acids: CASRLGAGLYGYTF.

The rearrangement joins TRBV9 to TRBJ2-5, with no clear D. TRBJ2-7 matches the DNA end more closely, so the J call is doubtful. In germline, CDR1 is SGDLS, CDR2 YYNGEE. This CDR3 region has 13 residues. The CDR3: CASSPPSSYEQYF. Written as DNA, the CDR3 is TGTGCCAGCAGCCCCCCGAGCTCCTACGAGCAGTACTTC.

The chain's CDR3 is CATSRDQLGGETQYF. CDR3 bases: TGTGCCACCAGCAGAGACCAGCTGGGGGGGGAGACCCAGTACTTC. The V and J genes are TRBV15 and TRBJ2-5, with TRBD2 matching over 7 bases. Germline loops: CDR1 LNHNV, CDR2 YYDKDF (reference sequence). This CDR3 has 15 residues. V was pared by 0 bases and J by 5 bases, with 6 bases of the junction left unmatched.

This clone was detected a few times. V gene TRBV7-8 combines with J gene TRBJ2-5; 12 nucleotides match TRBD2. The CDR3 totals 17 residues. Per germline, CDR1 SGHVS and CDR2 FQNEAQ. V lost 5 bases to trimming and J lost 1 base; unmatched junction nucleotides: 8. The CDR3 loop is CASSKGGLAGLQETQYF. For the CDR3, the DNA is TGTGCCAGCAGCAAAGGCGGACTAGCGGGGCTCCAAGAGACCCAGTACTTC.

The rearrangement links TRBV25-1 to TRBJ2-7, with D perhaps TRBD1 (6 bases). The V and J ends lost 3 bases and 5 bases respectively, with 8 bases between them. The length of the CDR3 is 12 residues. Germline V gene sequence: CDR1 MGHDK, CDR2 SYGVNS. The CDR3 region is CASSDRGDEQYF. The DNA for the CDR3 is TGTGCCAGCAGTGACAGGGGTGACGAGCAGTACTTC.

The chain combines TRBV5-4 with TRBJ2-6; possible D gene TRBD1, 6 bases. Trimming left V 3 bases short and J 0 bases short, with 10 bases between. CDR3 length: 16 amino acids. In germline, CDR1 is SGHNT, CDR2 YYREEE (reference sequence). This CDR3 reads CASSSGQTSGANVLTF. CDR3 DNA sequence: TGTGCCAGCAGCTCCGGACAGACCTCTGGGGCCAACGTCCTGACTTTC.

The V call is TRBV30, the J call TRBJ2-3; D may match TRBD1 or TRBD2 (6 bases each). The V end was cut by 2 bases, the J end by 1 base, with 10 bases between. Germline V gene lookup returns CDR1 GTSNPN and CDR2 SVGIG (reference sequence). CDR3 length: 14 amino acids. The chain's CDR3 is CAWSRGLGTDTQYF. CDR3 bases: TGTGCCTGGAGTCGGGGGCTCGGCACAGATACGCAGTATTTT.

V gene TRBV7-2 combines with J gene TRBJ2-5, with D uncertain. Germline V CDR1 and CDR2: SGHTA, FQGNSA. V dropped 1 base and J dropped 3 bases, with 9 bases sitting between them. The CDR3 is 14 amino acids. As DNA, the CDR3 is TGTGCCAGCAGCTTAGTATTTGGCAAAGAGACCCAGTACTTC. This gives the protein CASSLVFGKETQYF.

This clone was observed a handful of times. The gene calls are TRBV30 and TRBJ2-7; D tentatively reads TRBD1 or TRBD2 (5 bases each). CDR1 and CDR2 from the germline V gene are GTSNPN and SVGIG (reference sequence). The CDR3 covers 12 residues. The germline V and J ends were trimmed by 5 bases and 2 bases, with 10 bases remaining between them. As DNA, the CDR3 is TGTGCCTGGTCGAGGGGTCCCTACGAGCAGTACTTC. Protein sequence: CAWSRGPYEQYF.

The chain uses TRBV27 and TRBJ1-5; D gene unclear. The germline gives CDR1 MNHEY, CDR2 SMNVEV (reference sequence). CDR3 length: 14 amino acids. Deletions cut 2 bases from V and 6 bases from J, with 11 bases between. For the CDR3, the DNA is TGTGCCAGCAGTTTAAACGGCTTTCGTCAGCCCCAGCATTTT. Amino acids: CASSLNGFRQPQHF.

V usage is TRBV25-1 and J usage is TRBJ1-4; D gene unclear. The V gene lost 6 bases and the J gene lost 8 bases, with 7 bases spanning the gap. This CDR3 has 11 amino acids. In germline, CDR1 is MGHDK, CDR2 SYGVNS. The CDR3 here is CASREREKLFF. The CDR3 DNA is TGTGCCAGCAGAGAGAGGGAAAAACTGTTTTTT. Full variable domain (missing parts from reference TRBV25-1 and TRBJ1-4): EADIYQTPRYLVIGTGKKITLECSQTMGHDKMYWYQQDPGMELHLIHYSYGVNSTEKGDLSSESTVSRIRTEHFPLTLESARPSHTSQYLCASREREKLFFGSGTQLSVL.

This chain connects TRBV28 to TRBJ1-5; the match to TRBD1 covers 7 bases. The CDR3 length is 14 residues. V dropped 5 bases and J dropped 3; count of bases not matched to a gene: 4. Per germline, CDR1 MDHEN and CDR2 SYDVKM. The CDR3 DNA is TGTGCCAGCAGTCAGACAGGGCCCAATCAGCCCCAGCATTTT. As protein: CASSQTGPNQPQHF.

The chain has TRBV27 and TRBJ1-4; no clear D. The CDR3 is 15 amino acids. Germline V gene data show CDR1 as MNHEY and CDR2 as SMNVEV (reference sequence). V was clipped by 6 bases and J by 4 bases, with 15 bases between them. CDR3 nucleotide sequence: TGTGCCAGCAGCCCGAACGGGCTTGATAATGAAAAACTGTTTTTT. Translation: CASSPNGLDNEKLFF.

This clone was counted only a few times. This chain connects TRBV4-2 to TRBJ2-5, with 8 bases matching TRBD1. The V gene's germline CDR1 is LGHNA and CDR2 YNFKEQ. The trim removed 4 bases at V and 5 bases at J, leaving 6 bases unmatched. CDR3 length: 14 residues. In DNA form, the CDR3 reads TGTGCCAGCAGCCGGACGGACAGGGATGAGACCCAGTACTTC. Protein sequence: CASSRTDRDETQYF.

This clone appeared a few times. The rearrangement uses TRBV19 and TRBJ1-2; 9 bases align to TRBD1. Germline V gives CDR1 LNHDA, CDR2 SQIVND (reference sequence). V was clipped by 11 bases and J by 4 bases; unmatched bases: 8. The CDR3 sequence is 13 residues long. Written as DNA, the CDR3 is TGTGCCTCGCGATCGGGACAGGGCTATGGCTACACCTTC. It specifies CASRSGQGYGYTF.

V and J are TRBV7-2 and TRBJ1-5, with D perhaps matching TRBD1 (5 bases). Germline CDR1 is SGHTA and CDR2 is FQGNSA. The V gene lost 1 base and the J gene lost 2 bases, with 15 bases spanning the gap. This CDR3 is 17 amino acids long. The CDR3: CASSLGIGASGNQPQHF. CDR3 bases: TGTGCCAGCAGCTTAGGGATTGGGGCTTCTGGCAATCAGCCCCAGCATTTT.

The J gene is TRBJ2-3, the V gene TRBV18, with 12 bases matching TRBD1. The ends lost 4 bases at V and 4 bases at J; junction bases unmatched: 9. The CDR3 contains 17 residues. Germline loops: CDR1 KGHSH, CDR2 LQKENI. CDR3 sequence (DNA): TGTGCCAGCTCACTCTCACCCGGGACAGGGGGCTCAGATACGCAGTATTTT. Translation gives CASSLSPGTGGSDTQYF.

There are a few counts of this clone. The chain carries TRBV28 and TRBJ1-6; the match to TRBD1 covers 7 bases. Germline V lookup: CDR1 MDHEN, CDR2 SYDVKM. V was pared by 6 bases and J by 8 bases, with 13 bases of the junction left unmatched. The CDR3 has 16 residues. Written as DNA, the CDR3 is TGTGCCAGCAGGGCATACAGGGGCCCCTACCATTCACCCCTCCACTTT. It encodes CASRAYRGPYHSPLHF.

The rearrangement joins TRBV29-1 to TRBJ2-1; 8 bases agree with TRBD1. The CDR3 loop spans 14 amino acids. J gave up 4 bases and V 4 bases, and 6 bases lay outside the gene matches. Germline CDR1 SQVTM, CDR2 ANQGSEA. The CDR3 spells CSVAKDRVYNEQFF. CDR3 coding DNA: TGCAGCGTTGCCAAGGACAGGGTGTACAATGAGCAGTTCTTC.

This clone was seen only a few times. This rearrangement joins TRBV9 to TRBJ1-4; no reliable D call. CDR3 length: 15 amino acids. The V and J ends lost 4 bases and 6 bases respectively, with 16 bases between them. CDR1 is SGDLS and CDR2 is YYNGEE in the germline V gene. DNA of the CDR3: TGTGCCAGCAGCCCGGCGTGGGGTGATGATGAAAAACTGTTTTTT. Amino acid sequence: CASSPAWGDDEKLFF.

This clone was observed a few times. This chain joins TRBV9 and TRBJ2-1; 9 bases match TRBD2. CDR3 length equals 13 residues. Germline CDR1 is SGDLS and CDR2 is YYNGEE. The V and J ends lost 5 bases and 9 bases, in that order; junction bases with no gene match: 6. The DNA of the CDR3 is TGTGCCAGCAGTGCGGGACTAGCCTCTGAGCAGTTCTTC. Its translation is CASSAGLASEQFF.

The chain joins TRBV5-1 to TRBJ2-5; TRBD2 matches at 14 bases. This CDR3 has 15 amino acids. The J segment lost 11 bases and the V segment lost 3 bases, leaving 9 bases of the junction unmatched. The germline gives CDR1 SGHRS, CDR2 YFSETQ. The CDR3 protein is CASSSGTSGRGEQYF. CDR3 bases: TGCGCCAGCAGCTCAGGGACTAGCGGGAGAGGAGAGCAGTACTTC.

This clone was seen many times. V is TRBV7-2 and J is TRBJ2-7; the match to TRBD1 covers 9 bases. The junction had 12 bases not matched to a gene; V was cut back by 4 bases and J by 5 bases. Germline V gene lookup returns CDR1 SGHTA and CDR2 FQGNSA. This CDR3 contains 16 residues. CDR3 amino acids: CASSYTSGTGTNEQYF. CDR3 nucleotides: TGTGCCAGCAGCTACACCTCCGGGACAGGGACCAACGAGCAGTACTTC.

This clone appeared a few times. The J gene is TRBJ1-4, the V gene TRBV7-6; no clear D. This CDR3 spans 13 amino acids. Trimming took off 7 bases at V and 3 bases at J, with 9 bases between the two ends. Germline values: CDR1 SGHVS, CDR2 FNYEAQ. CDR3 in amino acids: CASKRAANEKLFF. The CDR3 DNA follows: TGTGCCAGCAAGAGGGCGGCTAATGAAAAACTGTTTTTT.

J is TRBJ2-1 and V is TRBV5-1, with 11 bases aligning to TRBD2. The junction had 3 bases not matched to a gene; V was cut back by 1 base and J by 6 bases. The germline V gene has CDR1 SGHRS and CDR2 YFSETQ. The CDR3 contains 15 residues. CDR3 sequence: CASSLWTSGPNEQFF. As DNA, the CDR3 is TGCGCCAGCAGCTTGTGGACTAGCGGGCCCAATGAGCAGTTCTTC.

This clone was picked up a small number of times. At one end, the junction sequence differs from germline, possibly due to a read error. The CDR3 loop reads CASSRGTVGVF. CDR3 sequence (DNA): TGTGCCAGCTCTAGGGGGACAGTCGGGGTCTTC. This rearrangement joins TRBV13 to TRBJ2-1; TRBD1 matches 7 bases. Germline lookup yields CDR1 PRHDT and CDR2 FYEKMQ (reference sequence). CDR3 size: 11 residues.

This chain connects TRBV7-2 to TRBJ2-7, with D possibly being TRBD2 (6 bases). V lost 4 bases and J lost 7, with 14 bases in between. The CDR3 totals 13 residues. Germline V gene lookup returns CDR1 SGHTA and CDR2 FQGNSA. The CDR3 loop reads CASSSLRRGEQYF. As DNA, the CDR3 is TGTGCCAGCAGCTCCCTCCGGAGGGGTGAGCAGTACTTC.

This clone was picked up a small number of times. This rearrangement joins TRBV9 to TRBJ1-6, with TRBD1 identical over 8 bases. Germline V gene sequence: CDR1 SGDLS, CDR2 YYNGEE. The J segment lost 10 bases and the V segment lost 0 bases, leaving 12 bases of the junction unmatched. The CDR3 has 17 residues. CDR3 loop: CASSVDPRTGQISPLHF. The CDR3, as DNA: TGTGCCAGCAGCGTAGATCCTCGGACAGGGCAAATATCACCCCTCCACTTT.